This T cell receptor beta chain was obtained from a study of shared clonotypes between healthy human individuals. Study in general: The cohort comprised a couple of women and a few men. Their ages spanned 18 to 49 years.

Terminally differentiated effector memory CD45RA+ cells were excluded from the naive CD8 cells, which were CD45RO-negative and positively selected for CCR7. Points from the study as a whole: Non-shared clonotypes had lower generation probabilities than clonotypes shared by all four sorted-subset donors.

With regard to this clone: Its specificity is not known. The sample contains more than one DNA sequence encoding this CDR3.

The germline V gene encodes CDR1 SGHDT and CDR2 YYEEEE. The CDR3 extends over 14 amino acids. V gave up 2 bases and J gave up 2 bases, with 11 bases separating them. A deep-level run was used for the assay. As processed by the authors: There were no quality scores in the junction-only immunoSEQ sequences, so filtering differed. The table came from immunoSEQ multiplex PCR; TCRdb's copy has only in-frame clones and leaves some out. The D gene and trimming were derived from the DNA, and the V and J assignments and clone size from that table. The profile shows roughly 2.1 million clones, under 95% of them singletons.

Sequencing used naive CD8+ T cells from PBMCs. The TCR was taken from a young man in good health. Some clones in this sample may be carry-over from other donors' samples. The chain combines TRBV5-6 with TRBJ2-7, with unresolved D. The CDR3 DNA reads as TGTGCCAGCAGCTTATCTCCAGGTACCTACGAGCAGTACTTC. This translates into CASSLSPGTYEQYF.